This T cell receptor beta chain was documented in a study of T-cell reconstitution after alpha-beta-depleted transplantation in children. Study results and limitations: Roughly two months post-transplant, alpha-beta T cells reportedly originated from several hundred graft clones that had expanded. High day-60 TCRbeta diversity in some patients came from surviving recipient T cells and thymic progenitors. It was newly produced T cells that mostly accounted for T-cell counts and diversity one year after transplant.

To note about this clonotype: Its antigen is not identified.

Unique molecular identifiers were incorporated when the TCRbeta library was constructed. In TCRdb, the PCR reads were re-called with MiXCR into one record per CDR3 protein. The top ten hold roughly 28% of the sample, which has about 980,000 distinct CDR3 sequences, under 30% seen once. Germline CDR1 reads MNHEY; CDR2 reads SVGAGI. V was shortened by 0 bases and J by 2 bases, with 8 bases between the two germline ends. The CDR3 runs to 15 residues. The sequence was obtained from a boy under two years old who had a stem cell transplant for SCID, so the T cells may come from the graft donor. Sequencing was performed on PBMCs, mostly from graft donor cells, taken 360 days after TCRalphabeta/CD19-depleted stem cell transplant. The rearrangement links TRBV6-5 to TRBJ2-1; tentative D call: TRBD1 (5 bases). CDR3 loop: CASSYSRGPYNEQFF. CDR3 DNA: TGTGCCAGCAGTTACTCTAGGGGCCCCTACAATGAGCAGTTCTTC.